Each of the 14 T cell receptor beta chains below was sequenced from the same sample in a study of response to subunit inactivated influenza vaccine. TCRdb re-called the RT-PCR reads through MiXCR, storing one row per CDR3 protein. This table has around 500,000 distinct CDR3 sequences, 9.5% to 13% appearing once. Sample: PBMCs from blood, taken roughly 48 days after vaccination. All receptors come from a man over 45 who received an inactivated influenza vaccine.

The rearrangement uses TRBV12-3 or TRBV12-4 and TRBJ2-1, with 7 nucleotides matching TRBD2. This CDR3 region has 14 residues. V gave up 7 bases and J gave up 3 bases; unmatched junction bases: 6. The CDR3 DNA reads as TGTGCCAGCACTCTCCGCGGGGGCTACAATGAGCAGTTCTTC. Translating gives CASTLRGGYNEQFF.

This clonotype was observed a few times. The rearrangement joins TRBV11-2 to TRBJ2-7, with 9 bases aligning to TRBD1. The J segment lost 5 bases and the V segment lost 1 base, leaving 6 bases of the junction unmatched. The CDR3 has 15 residues. The germline CDR1 and CDR2 sequences are SGHAT and FQNNGV. Here the CDR3 DNA reads TGTGCCAGCAGCTTAGTGGGACAGGGTATAAACGAGCAGTACTTC. Protein product: CASSLVGQGINEQYF.

This clonotype has ten or more counts. This rearrangement joins TRBV20-1 to TRBJ2-7; D is ambiguous. The ends were cut back, 0 bases at V and 3 bases at J, with 15 bases in the middle. This CDR3 comprises 15 residues. Germline CDR1 is DFQATT and CDR2 is SNEGSKA (reference sequence). In DNA form, the CDR3 reads TGCAGTGCTAGAGATCTGTCTTCTTTGGGCTACGAGCAGTACTTC. Translated, it gives CSARDLSSLGYEQYF.

J is TRBJ1-2 and V is TRBV4-1; 8 bases line up with TRBD1. The length of the CDR3 is 16 residues. Germline loops: CDR1 MGHRA, CDR2 YSYEKL. V was pared by 4 bases and J by 1 base, with 8 bases of the junction left unmatched. CDR3 protein: CASSRRQGQNNYGYTF. DNA of the CDR3: TGCGCCAGCAGCCGAAGACAGGGGCAGAATAACTATGGCTACACCTTC.

In its sample, this clonotype was seen many times. V is TRBV29-1 and J is TRBJ2-1; 7 nucleotides align to TRBD2. CDR3 length: 16 amino acids. V trimming: 7 bases; J trimming: 9 bases; junction bases outside the gene matches: 21. The germline CDR1 and CDR2 sequences are SQVTM and ANQGSEA. CDR3 sequence: CSAKGVQGLPTGEQFF. The CDR3 DNA follows: TGCAGCGCCAAAGGCGTCCAGGGACTACCTACCGGTGAGCAGTTCTTC.

Ten or more counts support this clonotype. This chain uses TRBV12-3 or TRBV12-4 with TRBJ2-7, with 13 bases fitting TRBD2. This CDR3 is 16 amino acids long. V shed 5 bases and J 5 bases; nucleotides not matched to a gene: 9. CDR3 nucleotides: TGTGCCAGCAGTCGGACTAGCGGGGGCCCCAGGGACGAGCAGTACTTC. As protein: CASSRTSGGPRDEQYF.

The rearrangement uses TRBV9 and TRBJ2-2; 9 bases are shared with TRBD2. The CDR3 extends over 15 amino acids. With 2 bases clipped from V and 7 bases from J, the junction kept 6 bases outside the gene matches. Germline CDR1 and CDR2: SGDLS and YYNGEE. CDR3 nucleotides: TGTGCCAGCAGCGTTGGCGGGAGGGCCTACGGGGAGCTGTTTTTT. It translates to CASSVGGRAYGELFF.

A few counts support this clonotype. The J gene is TRBJ1-2, the V gene TRBV6-1, with D perhaps matching TRBD1 (6 bases). V gave up 7 bases and J gave up 1 base, with 16 bases separating them. Germline V gives CDR1 MNHNS, CDR2 SASEGT. The CDR3 loop spans 15 amino acids. CDR3: CASKQGAWHNYGYTF. Here the CDR3 DNA reads TGTGCCAGCAAACAGGGAGCGTGGCATAACTATGGCTACACCTTC.

The rearrangement uses TRBV20-1 and TRBJ1-5; tentative D call: TRBD1 (5 bases). V was clipped by 5 bases and J by 5 bases, with 16 bases between them. The CDR3 runs to 14 residues. Looked up from germline, CDR1 is DFQATT and CDR2 is SNEGSKA (reference sequence). CDR3 coding DNA: TGCAGTGCTGCCCGGGGGGGGACGCATCAGCCCCAGCATTTT. Translating it yields CSAARGGTHQPQHF.

This clonotype was detected a few times. This rearrangement joins TRBV29-1 to TRBJ2-3; D might be TRBD2 (5 bases). The germline V gene encodes CDR1 SQVTM and CDR2 ANQGSEA. The length of the CDR3 is 15 residues. The V and J ends lost 0 bases and 0 bases respectively, with 10 bases between them. The CDR3 region is CSVEDPGTSTDTQYF. Written as DNA, the CDR3 is TGCAGCGTTGAAGATCCGGGAACCAGCACAGATACGCAGTATTTT.

Ten or more counts support this clonotype. The chain is built from TRBV13 and TRBJ2-1; D possibly matches TRBD1 or TRBD2 (5 bases each). With 5 bases removed from V and 10 bases from J, the gap between germline ends came to 21 bases. The CDR3 extends over 15 amino acids. Germline values: CDR1 PRHDT, CDR2 FYEKMQ (reference sequence). CDR3 sequence reads: CASSQPNQGPGEQFF. DNA for the CDR3: TGTGCCAGCAGCCAACCAAACCAGGGACCTGGGGAGCAGTTCTTC.

The chain couples TRBV14 to TRBJ2-5; D gene unclear. CDR3 size: 12 residues. Trimming cost V 2 bases and J 9 bases, with 10 bases left between them. CDR1 SGHDN and CDR2 FVKESK come from the germline V gene. CDR3: CASSQNPLAQYF. Written as DNA, the CDR3 is TGTGCCAGCAGCCAAAATCCGCTGGCCCAGTACTTC.

This clonotype was seen only a few times. The genes are TRBV20-1 and TRBJ2-1; the match to TRBD2 covers 12 bases. Germline lookup yields CDR1 DFQATT and CDR2 SNEGSKA (reference sequence). This CDR3 comprises 16 residues. Trimming took 4 bases from V and 8 from J; bases not matched to a gene: 12. CDR3 protein: CSAIVLAGGPPDEQFF. CDR3 in DNA: TGCAGTGCTATAGTACTAGCGGGAGGCCCTCCGGATGAGCAGTTCTTC.

There are a few counts of this clonotype. The chain couples TRBV20-1 to TRBJ1-2, with D possibly TRBD1 on 6 matching bases. Trimming removed 3 bases from V and 6 bases from J, with 14 bases in between. Per germline, CDR1 DFQATT and CDR2 SNEGSKA (reference sequence). CDR3 size: 13 residues. CDR3 bases: TGCAGTGCTAGTGACAGGTATTGGGATGGCTACACCTTC. Its protein is CSASDRYWDGYTF.